What follows are 26 T cell receptor beta chains derived from one specimen sequenced in a study of cytomegalovirus exposure and HLA in healthy donors. 60 Vbeta and 13 Jbeta primers were used in PCR. This table comes from immunoSEQ multiplex PCR, and its TCRdb copy is limited to in-frame clones, with some not included. The sample yields approximately 130,000 clones, just under 80% seen once. Sequencing was carried out using PBMCs. These TCRs come from a woman in her forties in good health and CMV-seronegative.

The chain employs TRBV7-8 and TRBJ2-1; TRBD2 matches 11 bases. This CDR3 comprises 18 residues. In germline, CDR1 is SGHVS, CDR2 FQNEAQ. V lost 1 base to trimming and J lost 4 bases; unmatched junction nucleotides: 9. For the CDR3, the DNA is TGTGCCAGCAGCTTAGTTCGTGGGACTAGCGGAGCGTACAATGAGCAGTTCTTC. Amino acids: CASSLVRGTSGAYNEQFF. The full variable domain, in which reference TRBV7-8 and TRBJ2-1 provide the parts outside the CDR3, is GAGVSQSPRYKVAKRGQDVALRCDPISGHVSLFWYQQALGQGPEFLTYFQNEAQLDKSGLPSDRFFAERPEGSVSTLKIQRTQQEDSAVYLCASSLVRGTSGAYNEQFFGPGTRLTVL.

This clone has only a few counts. The J gene is TRBJ1-3, the V gene TRBV7-9, with 9 bases that match TRBD1. The CDR3 covers 13 residues. Germline CDR1 reads SEHNR; CDR2 reads FQNEAQ (reference sequence). J was trimmed by 6 bases and V by 7 bases; bases with no gene match: 4. The CDR3 DNA reads as TGTGCCAGCATGTTACAGGGGGCAAACACCATATATTTT. Translated: CASMLQGANTIYF. The full variable domain, rest sourced from reference TRBV7-9 and TRBJ1-3, is DTGVSQNPRHKITKRGQNVTFRCDPISEHNRLYWYRQTLGQGPEFLTYFQNEAQLEKSRLLSDRFSAERPKGSFSTLEIQRTEQGDSAMYLCASMLQGANTIYFGEGSWLTVV.

The V and J genes are TRBV5-1 and TRBJ2-1, with 13 bases aligning to TRBD2. V was clipped by 4 bases and J by 8 bases; unmatched bases: 6. The CDR3 totals 15 residues. In germline, CDR1 is SGHRS, CDR2 YFSETQ. The CDR3 coding sequence is TGCGCCAGCAGCGGCGGACTAGCGGGAGAGGATGAGCAGTTCTTC. Translated, it gives CASSGGLAGEDEQFF.

The gene calls are TRBV5-1 and TRBJ2-5; unclear D gene. TRBJ2-7 matches the DNA end more closely, so the J call is doubtful. Germline CDR1 and CDR2: SGHRS and YFSETQ. The CDR3 consists of 14 residues. The CDR3 region is CASSLEAARYEQYF. The CDR3 DNA sequence: TGCGCCAGCAGCTTGGAAGCCGCTCGGTACGAGCAGTACTTC.

The rearrangement uses TRBV7-5 and TRBJ1-1; no DNA check was done on the table's D call, TRBD1. TRBV7-5 is a known pseudogene. CDR3 length: 18 amino acids. The CDR3 spells CVRSFGRDTERMNTEAFF. The CDR3, as DNA: TGTGTCAGAAGCTTTGGCCGGGACACAGAGCGGATGAACACTGAAGCTTTCTTT.

This rearrangement joins TRBV4-1 to TRBJ2-3; no clear D. Trimming shortened V by 0 bases and J by 1 base, and 11 bases separated the two germline ends. Germline V gene data show CDR1 as MGHRA and CDR2 as YSYEKL. The CDR3 spans 16 residues. DNA of the CDR3: TGCGCCAGCAGCCAAGACCAGAATCCAGGCACAGATACGCAGTATTTT. It encodes CASSQDQNPGTDTQYF.

The genes are TRBV7-3 and TRBJ2-2; no reliable D call. Germline-derived CDR1 and CDR2 are SGHTA and FQGTGA. Trimming cost V 4 bases and J 4 bases, with 7 bases left between them. The CDR3 covers 13 residues. The CDR3: CASSSLPTGELFF. CDR3 bases: TGTGCCAGCAGCTCACTTCCCACCGGGGAGCTGTTTTTT. Filled out from reference TRBV7-3 and TRBJ2-2, the complete variable domain reads GAGVSQTPSNKVTEKGKYVELRCDPISGHTALYWYRQSLGQGPEFLIYFQGTGAADDSGLPNDRFFAVRPEGSVSTLKIQRTERGDSAVYLCASSSLPTGELFFGEGSRLTVL.

There are a few counts of this clone. An end of the junction does not agree with germline; a read error may underlie this. This chain links TRBV4-2 with TRBJ2-4, with 7 bases matching TRBD2. CDR1 is LGHNA and CDR2 is YNFKEQ in the germline V gene. The CDR3 consists of 16 residues. This CDR3 is CASSQELTGGKNSQYF. The CDR3 nucleotides read TGTGCCAGCAGCCAAGAACTTACGGGGGGTAAAAACAGTCAGTACTTC.

The V and J genes are TRBV30 and TRBJ2-1, with 14 bases identical to TRBD2. V lost 5 bases to trimming and J lost 9 bases; unmatched junction nucleotides: 9. The CDR3 loop spans 15 amino acids. Germline CDR1 GTSNPN, CDR2 SVGIG (reference sequence). The DNA of the CDR3 is TGTGCCTGGGCCCAGACTAGCGGGGGGGCCGGTGAGCAGTTCTTC. It encodes CAWAQTSGGAGEQFF.

This chain uses TRBV28 with TRBJ2-5, with 11 positions matching TRBD1. The DNA end lines up better with TRBJ2-7; the J call may be wrong. Germline loops: CDR1 MDHEN, CDR2 SYDVKM. The CDR3 length is 15 residues. Here the CDR3 reads CASSLDRGPSYEQYF. The CDR3 DNA sequence: TGTGCCAGCAGTTTGGACAGGGGGCCCTCCTACGAGCAGTACTTC.

The CDR3 nucleotides read TGTGCCGGGACTAGCTTGTCCTACAATGAGCAGTTCTTC. Its translation is CAGTSLSYNEQFF. The rearrangement links TRBV30 to TRBJ2-1, with 9 bases identical to TRBD2. This CDR3 contains 13 residues. After removal of 8 bases from V and 1 base from J, the junction contained 3 bases not matched to a gene. The germline CDR1 and CDR2 sequences are GTSNPN and SVGIG (reference sequence).

The chain links TRBV25-1 to TRBJ2-7; 14 nucleotides line up with TRBD2. The CDR3 consists of 17 residues. Germline loops: CDR1 MGHDK, CDR2 SYGVNS. V lost 4 bases to trimming and J lost 5 bases; unmatched junction nucleotides: 10. The CDR3, as DNA: TGTGCCAGCAGTGCTTCTCCCGGGACTAGCGGGAGCCACGAGCAGTACTTC. Protein product: CASSASPGTSGSHEQYF.

This chain links TRBV9 with TRBJ2-1; TRBD2 matches at 8 bases. Germline-derived CDR1 and CDR2 are SGDLS and YYNGEE. With V trimmed by 6 bases and J by 5 bases, 13 bases remained unmatched. The CDR3 length is 16 residues. CDR3 protein: CASTPWVSGAHNEQFF. CDR3 DNA: TGTGCCAGCACCCCATGGGTTAGCGGGGCCCACAATGAGCAGTTCTTC.

This clone was picked up one time. This sequence joins TRBV7-2 and TRBJ2-1; perhaps TRBD2 as D (5 bases). Germline V gene sequence: CDR1 SGHTA, CDR2 FQGNSA. The CDR3 runs 15 residues. V shed 2 bases and J shed 6 bases, with 14 bases lying between them. CDR3 amino acids: CASSLWRPSSNEQFF. The CDR3 DNA is TGTGCCAGCAGCTTATGGCGGCCTAGCTCCAATGAGCAGTTCTTC.

CDR3 sequence: CASNLAGGTYEQYF. The CDR3 DNA reads TGTGCCAGCAACCTAGCGGGGGGAACCTACGAGCAGTACTTC. The J gene is TRBJ2-7, the V gene TRBV2, with TRBD2 matching 11 bases. V gave up 7 bases and J gave up 2 bases; unmatched junction bases: 4. CDR1 and CDR2 (germline): SNHLY, FYNNEI. The CDR3 length is 14 residues.

The chain joins TRBV2 to TRBJ1-2; no reliable D call. Trimming removed 3 bases from V and 4 bases from J, with 9 bases in between. From germline, CDR1 is SNHLY and CDR2 FYNNEI. The CDR3 is made up of 13 amino acids. This chain's CDR3 is CASSDNGSYGYTF. CDR3 sequence (DNA): TGTGCCAGCAGTGATAACGGGTCCTATGGCTACACCTTC.

The gene calls are TRBV15 and TRBJ1-2; TRBD1 aligns across 8 bases. The CDR3 is 15 amino acids. CDR1 is LNHNV, CDR2 YYDKDF, per germline (reference sequence). V lost 5 bases and J lost 4; bases outside the gene matches: 9. The CDR3 coding sequence is TGTGCCACCAGCGCCCGGACAGGGTTATTCTATGGCTACACCTTC. It translates to CATSARTGLFYGYTF.

This rearrangement joins TRBV14 to TRBJ2-5; no definite D call. Germline V gene sequence: CDR1 SGHDN, CDR2 FVKESK. The CDR3 has 17 amino acids. Trimming pared 0 bases from V and 0 bases from J, leaving 14 bases between. The CDR3 DNA reads as TGTGCCAGCAGCCAAGACAGCCTTCTGAGGTACCAAGAGACCCAGTACTTC. Protein sequence: CASSQDSLLRYQETQYF.

The V call is TRBV9, the J call TRBJ1-2, with a possible D match to TRBD1 (6 bases). CDR3 length: 15 residues. Germline CDR1 reads SGDLS; CDR2 reads YYNGEE. Trimming stripped 3 bases from V and 3 bases from J, with 15 bases between. CDR3 DNA: TGTGCCAGCAGCGCGGGGGGGGGCCCCTACTATGGCTACACCTTC. Protein product: CASSAGGGPYYGYTF. The full variable domain, rest sourced from reference TRBV9 and TRBJ1-2, is DSGVTQTPKHLITATGQRVTLRCSPRSGDLSVYWYQQSLDQGLQFLIQYYNGEERAKGNILERFSAQQFPDLHSELNLSSLELGDSALYFCASSAGGGPYYGYTFGSGTRLTVV.

The chain employs TRBV6-1 and TRBJ1-1; the match to TRBD1 covers 7 bases. From germline, CDR1 is MNHNS and CDR2 SASEGT. CDR3 length equals 13 residues. The ends lost 3 bases at V and 9 bases at J; junction bases unmatched: 7. The CDR3 is CASSDTGQSKAFF. For the CDR3, the DNA is TGTGCCAGCAGTGATACGGGACAGTCAAAAGCTTTCTTT.

The chain employs TRBV27 and TRBJ2-2, with no clear D. The CDR3 spans 15 residues. V was clipped by 7 bases and J by 4 bases, with 16 bases between them. Germline V gene sequence: CDR1 MNHEY, CDR2 SMNVEV (reference sequence). The CDR3 spells CASTTVGSSTGELFF. The CDR3 DNA is TGTGCCAGCACCACCGTTGGTAGCAGCACCGGGGAGCTGTTTTTT.

J is TRBJ2-2 and V is TRBV4-1; D is unclear. V lost 0 bases and J 3 bases, leaving 5 bases between the germline ends. Looked up from germline, CDR1 is MGHRA and CDR2 is YSYEKL. The CDR3 contains 14 residues. CDR3 in amino acids: CASSQERYTGELFF. DNA of the CDR3: TGCGCCAGCAGCCAAGAGCGGTACACCGGGGAGCTGTTTTTT.

The V gene is TRBV10-3, the J gene TRBJ1-1; D is unresolved. The length of the CDR3 is 13 residues. Trimming shortened V by 11 bases and J by 4 bases, and 17 bases separated the two germline ends. Germline CDR1 and CDR2: ENHRY and SYGVKD. The CDR3 DNA reads as TGTGCCGCCAACCCCGGAGACTTCACTGAAGCTTTCTTT. Translation gives CAANPGDFTEAFF.

This rearrangement joins TRBV11-2 to TRBJ2-7; D unresolved. CDR3 length equals 14 residues. The germline CDR1 and CDR2 sequences are SGHAT and FQNNGV. V gave up 1 base and J gave up 2 bases, with 9 bases separating them. The CDR3 loop is CASSLVRFPYEQYF. CDR3 in DNA: TGTGCCAGCAGCTTAGTGCGGTTCCCCTACGAGCAGTACTTC.

V gene TRBV5-1 combines with J gene TRBJ1-6; a weak D match, TRBD1 (5 bases). Trimming stripped 5 bases from V and 9 bases from J, with 18 bases between. CDR3 length: 15 amino acids. Germline CDR1 is SGHRS and CDR2 is YFSETQ. The CDR3 nucleotides read TGCGCCAGCAGTCCCGGACACGGGTTCGGTTCACCCCTCCACTTT. Protein: CASSPGHGFGSPLHF.

The genes are TRBV28 and TRBJ1-5; TRBD1 agrees at 8 bases. In germline, CDR1 is MDHEN, CDR2 SYDVKM. V lost 6 bases, J lost 0 bases, and 10 bases stayed unmatched. This CDR3 has 17 residues. CDR3 sequence reads: CASSAGTGGVSNQPQHF. For the CDR3, the DNA is TGTGCCAGCAGCGCCGGGACAGGAGGGGTTAGCAATCAGCCCCAGCATTTT.